This is a list of T cell receptor beta chains from one sample in a study of T-cell memory formation after mild COVID-19. TCRdb ran MiXCR on the 5' RACE reads and lists one entry per CDR3 protein. This table has about 110,000 distinct CDR3 sequences, roughly a sixth appearing once. The sample comprised PBMCs or a T cell subset sorted from them (not recorded which). All receptors derive from a man between 18 and 29 years old who had mild COVID-19 (a few samples of this study predate the infection). Cell type and time point are not known. The CDR3 runs from the conserved cysteine through the conserved F or W. Fields, in order: D gene, V gene, clone size, J gene, CDR3 protein, CDR3 DNA. The D gene is left open where the match is weak. Size is stated for part of the rows, as once, few or many counts, or as a class when the clone is expanded.

>TRBD1|TRBV4-1|NA|TRBJ1-4
CASRALQGEDEKLFF
TGCGCCAGCCGCGCACTTCAGGGGGAAGATGAAAAACTGTTTTTT
>NA|TRBV27|few|TRBJ1-1
CASSLQGITEAFF
TGTGCCAGCAGTTTACAGGGTATTACTGAAGCTTTCTTT
>NA|TRBV9|NA|TRBJ1-1
CASSVAGEMNTEAFF
TGTGCCAGCAGCGTGGCTGGGGAGATGAACACTGAAGCTTTCTTT
>TRBD1|TRBV6-1|few|TRBJ1-2
CASFPGQGGYTF
TGTGCCAGCTTTCCGGGACAGGGAGGCTACACCTTC
>TRBD1|TRBV2|NA|TRBJ1-2
CASRSRQGDYGYTF
TGTGCCAGCAGGTCACGACAGGGAGACTATGGCTACACCTTC
>NA|TRBV5-1|NA|TRBJ2-3
CASSSDPVTDTQYF
TGCGCCAGCAGCTCGGACCCGGTTACAGATACGCAGTATTTT
>NA|TRBV5-1|NA|TRBJ1-2
CASSLGQPAFYTF
TGCGCCAGCAGCTTGGGACAGCCGGCGTTCTACACCTTC
>NA|TRBV6-2/TRBV6-3|many|TRBJ2-7
CASSDIDYEQYF
TGTGCCAGCAGTGACATAGACTACGAGCAGTACTTC
>TRBD1|TRBV6-6|NA|TRBJ2-7
CASSHRDRGFYEQYF
TGTGCCAGCAGTCACCGGGACAGGGGATTCTACGAGCAGTACTTC
>TRBD1|TRBV7-8|NA|TRBJ2-1
CASSLAYRGAGNEQFF
TGTGCCAGCAGCTTAGCGTACAGGGGGGCGGGCAATGAGCAGTTCTTC
>NA|TRBV3-1|NA|TRBJ2-3
CASSPTGDFTDTQYF
TGTGCCAGCAGCCCGACAGGTGATTTCACAGATACGCAGTATTTT
>TRBD1|TRBV25-1|few|TRBJ1-2
CASSTRQGKHYGYTF
TGTGCCAGCAGTACCCGACAGGGGAAGCACTATGGCTACACCTTC
>NA|TRBV5-1|many|TRBJ1-1
CASSLGRRDTSTEAFF
TGCGCCAGCAGCTTGGGGCGCAGGGACACTAGCACTGAAGCTTTCTTT
>NA|TRBV4-3|few|TRBJ2-2
CASSQGDKANTGELFF
TGCGCCAGCAGCCAAGGGGACAAGGCGAACACCGGGGAGCTGTTTTTT
>TRBD1|TRBV2|few|TRBJ2-1
CASSVLQGEYNEQFF
TGTGCCAGCAGTGTACTACAGGGGGAGTACAATGAGCAGTTCTTC
>TRBD1|TRBV15|few|TRBJ2-3
CATSTRQGADTQYF
TGTGCCACCAGCACCCGACAGGGAGCAGATACGCAGTATTTT
>NA|TRBV20-1|few|TRBJ1-2
CSGQPSNYGYTF
TGCAGTGGACAGCCTTCTAACTATGGCTACACCTTC
>NA|TRBV6-2/TRBV6-3|NA|TRBJ2-1
CASSPSGHNNEQFF
TGTGCCAGCAGCCCTTCCGGACACAACAATGAGCAGTTCTTC
>NA|TRBV27|NA|TRBJ1-2
CASSWQGTDYGYTF
TGTGCCAGCAGTTGGCAGGGGACGGACTATGGCTACACCTTC
>TRBD1|TRBV5-5|NA|TRBJ2-7
CASSWDRVVDEQYF
TGTGCCAGCAGCTGGGACAGGGTTGTTGACGAGCAGTACTTC
>TRBD2|TRBV4-3|few|TRBJ2-3
CASSQGPSGGRDTQYF
TGCGCCAGCAGCCAAGGTCCTAGCGGGGGACGGGATACGCAGTATTTT
>NA|TRBV29-1|NA|TRBJ1-2
CSVAEGRGGYTF
TGCAGCGTTGCGGAGGGCCGAGGGGGCTACACCTTC
>NA|TRBV12-3/TRBV12-4|few|TRBJ2-1
CASRRVAYNEQFF
TGTGCCAGCAGACGAGTCGCCTACAATGAGCAGTTCTTC
>NA|TRBV7-2|NA|TRBJ2-7
CASSLGWDNYEQYF
TGTGCCAGCAGCTTAGGGTGGGACAACTACGAGCAGTACTTC
>TRBD1|TRBV12-3/TRBV12-4|NA|TRBJ1-2
CASSSGQGWGYTF
TGTGCCAGCAGTTCCGGACAGGGGTGGGGCTACACCTTC
>NA|TRBV7-9|NA|TRBJ1-1
CASSWAAQEAFF
TGTGCCAGCAGCTGGGCAGCCCAAGAAGCTTTCTTT
>NA|TRBV3-1|NA|TRBJ1-2
CASSQSMGAGYGYTF
TGTGCCAGCAGCCAAAGCATGGGGGCCGGCTATGGCTACACCTTC
>TRBD1|TRBV7-6|few|TRBJ2-4
CASSPGTGRTKNIQYF
TGTGCCAGCAGCCCAGGGACAGGGAGGACCAAAAACATTCAGTACTTC
>TRBD1|TRBV7-2|NA|TRBJ2-3
CASSSRMGQGWDTQYF
TGTGCCAGCAGCTCGAGAATGGGACAGGGTTGGGATACGCAGTATTTT
>NA|TRBV24-1|many|TRBJ2-3
CATSDWGGAVDTQYF
TGTGCCACCAGTGATTGGGGGGGGGCCGTCGATACGCAGTATTTT
>NA|TRBV10-3|few|TRBJ2-5
CAISESTETQYF
TGTGCCATCAGTGAATCGACGGAGACCCAGTACTTC
>TRBD1|TRBV7-3|few|TRBJ2-3
CASSLTRQGASDTQYF
TGTGCCAGCAGCCTTACCCGGCAGGGGGCGTCAGATACGCAGTATTTT
>TRBD1|TRBV7-2|NA|TRBJ2-6
CASSFSGTGGAGANVLTF
TGTGCCAGCAGCTTTTCCGGGACAGGGGGCGCTGGGGCCAACGTCCTGACTTTC
>NA|TRBV7-9|many|TRBJ1-1
CASSLDPVGTEAFF
TGTGCCAGCAGCTTAGATCCCGTAGGGACTGAAGCTTTCTTT
>NA|TRBV6-5|NA|TRBJ2-1
CASSLQGRDNEQFF
TGTGCCAGCAGTCTACAGGGTCGCGACAATGAGCAGTTCTTC
>NA|TRBV20-1|once|TRBJ1-6
CSAPLDGNSPLHF
TGCAGTGCTCCCCTGGACGGAAATTCACCCCTCCACTTT
>NA|TRBV3-1|few|TRBJ2-2
CASSGGITGELFF
TGTGCCAGCAGTGGCGGGATCACGGGGGAGCTGTTTTTT
>TRBD2|TRBV5-4|few|TRBJ2-5
CASSPRGGQSRETQYF
TGTGCCAGCAGCCCCCGGGGGGGGCAAAGCAGGGAGACCCAGTACTTC
>NA|TRBV12-3/TRBV12-4|many|TRBJ2-7
CASSSAYEQYF
TGTGCCAGCAGTTCGGCCTACGAGCAGTACTTC
>NA|TRBV5-1|few|TRBJ2-7
CASSPRQGGSYEQYF
TGCGCCAGCAGCCCGCGACAGGGAGGCTCCTACGAGCAGTACTTC
>NA|TRBV5-1|few|TRBJ1-2
CASSGHWDGGYTF
TGCGCCAGCAGCGGCCACTGGGACGGTGGCTACACCTTC
>NA|TRBV18|NA|TRBJ1-1
CASSPQGSGAEAFF
TGTGCCAGCTCACCACAGGGCAGTGGAGCTGAAGCTTTCTTT
>NA|TRBV7-2|NA|TRBJ1-6
CASSTRRTAGLPPLHF
TGTGCCAGCAGCACCAGACGGACAGCAGGCTTGCCACCCCTCCACTTT
>NA|TRBV20-1|NA|TRBJ2-2
CSARDPTSAGELFF
TGCAGTGCTAGAGATCCCACTAGTGCCGGGGAGCTGTTTTTT
>NA|TRBV7-2|once|TRBJ1-3
CASSPSTGTGNTIYF
TGTGCCAGCAGCCCTTCGACAGGCACAGGAAACACCATATATTTT